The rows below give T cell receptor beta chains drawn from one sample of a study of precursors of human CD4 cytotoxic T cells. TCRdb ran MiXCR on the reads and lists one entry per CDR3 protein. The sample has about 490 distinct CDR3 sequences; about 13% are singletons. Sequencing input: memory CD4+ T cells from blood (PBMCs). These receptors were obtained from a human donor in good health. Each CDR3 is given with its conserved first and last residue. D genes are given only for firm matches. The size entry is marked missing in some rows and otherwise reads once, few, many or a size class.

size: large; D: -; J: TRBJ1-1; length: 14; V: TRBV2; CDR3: CASSFVGGGIVAFF; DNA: TGTGCCAGCAGTTTCGTCGGGGGGGGGATCGTAGCTTTCTTT
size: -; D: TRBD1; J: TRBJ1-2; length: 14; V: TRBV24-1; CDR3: CATRGDRGNYGYTF; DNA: TGTGCCACCAGGGGGGACAGGGGAAACTATGGCTACACCTTC
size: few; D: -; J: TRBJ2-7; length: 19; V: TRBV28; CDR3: CASSFSRRRVPHLSYEQYF; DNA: TGTGCCAGCAGTTTTTCCCGGAGGAGGGTACCCCACCTTAGCTACGAGCAGTACTTC
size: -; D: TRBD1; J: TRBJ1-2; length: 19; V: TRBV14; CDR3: CASSQDQGTYLDRGRGYTF; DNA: TGTGCCAGCAGCCAAGATCAAGGGACTTACCTAGACAGGGGCCGTGGCTACACCTTC
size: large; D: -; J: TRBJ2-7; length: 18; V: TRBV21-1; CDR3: CASSKRSTHEERAYEQYF; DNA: TGTGCCAGCAGCAAACGTAGTACGCACGAAGAACGCGCCTACGAGCAGTACTTC
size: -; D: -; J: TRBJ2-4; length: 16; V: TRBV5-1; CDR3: CASSLAPSIKKNIQYF; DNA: TGCGCCAGCAGCTTGGCCCCCAGCATAAAGAAAAACATTCAGTACTTC
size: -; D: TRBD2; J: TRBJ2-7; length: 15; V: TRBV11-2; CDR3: CASSLQTSGSYEQYF; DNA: TGTGCCAGCAGCTTACAGACTAGCGGGTCCTACGAGCAGTACTTC
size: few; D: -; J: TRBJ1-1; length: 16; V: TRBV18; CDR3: CASSPGQGRRDTEAFF; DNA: TGTGCCAGCTCACCGGGTCAGGGTCGACGAGACACTGAAGCTTTCTTT
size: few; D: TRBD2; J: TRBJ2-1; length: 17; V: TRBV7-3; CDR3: CASSLASGGGSYNEQFF; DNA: TGTGCCAGCAGCTTGGCTAGCGGGGGGGGATCCTACAATGAGCAGTTCTTC
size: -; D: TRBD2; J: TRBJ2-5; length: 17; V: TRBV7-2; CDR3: CASSLGVAGGPGETQYF; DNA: TGTGCCAGCAGCTTAGGTGTTGCGGGAGGGCCGGGGGAGACCCAGTACTTC
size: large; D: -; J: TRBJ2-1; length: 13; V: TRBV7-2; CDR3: CASGPRGYNEQFF; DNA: TGTGCCAGCGGCCCGCGGGGATACAATGAGCAGTTCTTC
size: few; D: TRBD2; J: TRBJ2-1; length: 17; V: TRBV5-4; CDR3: CASSFFPAGGSYNEQFF; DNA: TGTGCCAGCAGCTTCTTTCCAGCGGGAGGATCTTACAATGAGCAGTTCTTC
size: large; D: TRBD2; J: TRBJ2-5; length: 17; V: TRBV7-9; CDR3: CASSLGAASGGQETQYF; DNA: TGTGCCAGCAGCTTAGGAGCAGCTAGCGGGGGCCAAGAGACCCAGTACTTC
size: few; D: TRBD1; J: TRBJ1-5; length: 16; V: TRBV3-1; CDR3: CASSQRQGGPNQPQHF; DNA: TGTGCCAGCAGCCAACGGCAGGGGGGCCCTAATCAGCCCCAGCATTTT
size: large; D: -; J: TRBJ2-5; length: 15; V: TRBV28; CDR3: CASSFRGVSKSTQYF; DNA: TGTGCCAGCAGTTTTCGGGGCGTATCCAAATCGACCCAGTACTTC
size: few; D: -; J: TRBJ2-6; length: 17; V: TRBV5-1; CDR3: CASSLASAHSGANVLTF; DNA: TGCGCCAGCAGCTTGGCGTCAGCGCACTCTGGGGCCAACGTCCTGACTTTC
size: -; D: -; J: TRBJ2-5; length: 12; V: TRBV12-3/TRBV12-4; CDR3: CASSFGGETQYF; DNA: TGTGCCAGCAGTTTTGGCGGAGAGACCCAGTACTTC
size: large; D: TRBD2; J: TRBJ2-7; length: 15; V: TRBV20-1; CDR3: CSARDGRTSAYEQYF; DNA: TGCAGTGCTAGAGACGGACGGACTAGCGCATACGAGCAGTACTTC
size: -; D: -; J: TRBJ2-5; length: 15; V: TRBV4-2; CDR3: CASSRQTSFEETQYF; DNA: TGTGCCAGCAGCCGACAGACTAGTTTTGAAGAGACCCAGTACTTC
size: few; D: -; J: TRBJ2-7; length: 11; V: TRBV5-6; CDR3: CASIGPYEQYF; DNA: TGTGCCAGCATAGGTCCCTACGAGCAGTACTTC
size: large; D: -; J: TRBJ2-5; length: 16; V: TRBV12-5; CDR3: CASGLVSSRVPETQYF; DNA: TGTGCTAGTGGTTTGGTATCCTCGAGGGTGCCGGAGACCCAGTACTTC
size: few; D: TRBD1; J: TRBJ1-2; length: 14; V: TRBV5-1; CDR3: CASSSWDRGDGYTF; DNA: TGCGCCAGCAGCAGCTGGGACAGGGGCGATGGCTACACCTTC
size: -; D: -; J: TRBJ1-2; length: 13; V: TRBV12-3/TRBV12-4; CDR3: CASSLGGPYGYTF; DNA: TGTGCCAGCAGTTTGGGGGGTCCCTATGGCTACACCTTC
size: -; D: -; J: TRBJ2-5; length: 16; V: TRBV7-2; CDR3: CASSLPSTGNQETQYF; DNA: TGTGCCAGCAGCTTGCCGTCGACAGGAAACCAAGAGACCCAGTACTTC
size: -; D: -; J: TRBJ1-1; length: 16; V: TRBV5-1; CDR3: CASSLGVGSLNTEAFF; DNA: TGCGCCAGCAGCTTGGGGGTAGGCAGCTTGAACACTGAAGCTTTCTTT
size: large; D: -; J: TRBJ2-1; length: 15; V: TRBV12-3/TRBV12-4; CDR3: CASSSTRSLNNEQFF; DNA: TGTGCCAGCAGTTCCACTCGTAGTCTCAACAATGAGCAGTTCTTC
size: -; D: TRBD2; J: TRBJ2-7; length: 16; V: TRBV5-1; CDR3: CASRPGTSGYSYEQYF; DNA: TGCGCCAGCAGACCCGGGACTAGCGGGTACTCCTACGAGCAGTACTTC
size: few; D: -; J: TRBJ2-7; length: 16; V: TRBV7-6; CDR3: CASSPAGTLISYEQYF; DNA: TGTGCCAGCAGCCCCGCTGGGACACTTATCTCCTACGAGCAGTACTTC
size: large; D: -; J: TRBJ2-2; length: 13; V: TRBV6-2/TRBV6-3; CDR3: CASALVRAGELFF; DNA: TGTGCCAGCGCTCTAGTTCGTGCCGGGGAGCTGTTTTTT
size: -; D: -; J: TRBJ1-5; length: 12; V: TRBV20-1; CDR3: CSAINSNQPQHF; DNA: TGCAGTGCCATTAATAGCAATCAGCCCCAGCATTTT
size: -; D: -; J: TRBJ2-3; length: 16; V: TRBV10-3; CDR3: CAIRGQGTLSTDTQYF; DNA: TGTGCCATCAGGGGGCAGGGGACCCTCAGCACAGATACGCAGTATTTT